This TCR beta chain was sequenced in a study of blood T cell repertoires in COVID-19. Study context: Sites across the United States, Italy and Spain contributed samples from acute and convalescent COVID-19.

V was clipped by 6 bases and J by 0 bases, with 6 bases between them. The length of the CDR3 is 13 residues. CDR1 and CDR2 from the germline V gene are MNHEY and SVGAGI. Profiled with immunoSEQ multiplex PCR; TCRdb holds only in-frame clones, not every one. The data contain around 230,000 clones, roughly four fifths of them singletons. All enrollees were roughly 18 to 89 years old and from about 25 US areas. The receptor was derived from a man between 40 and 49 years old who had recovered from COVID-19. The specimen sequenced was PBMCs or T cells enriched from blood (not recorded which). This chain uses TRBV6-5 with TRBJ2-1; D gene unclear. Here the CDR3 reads CASRSSSYNEQFF. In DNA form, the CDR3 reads TGTGCCAGCAGGTCCAGCTCCTACAATGAGCAGTTCTTC.